This passage covers 11 T cell receptor beta chains from one sample sequenced in a study of blood T cell repertoires in COVID-19. Data came from immunoSEQ multiplex PCR; TCRdb stores just in-frame clones and leaves some out. The table includes approximately 150,000 clones, about nine tenths detected once. Sequenced material: peripheral blood. The receptors were gathered from a human donor in a cohort sampled during active COVID-19.

The V and J genes are TRBV7-8 and TRBJ2-2, with D perhaps TRBD1 (6 bases). The CDR3 totals 15 residues. Germline V gene lookup returns CDR1 SGHVS and CDR2 FQNEAQ. Trimming removed 5 bases at V and 8 bases at J, with 18 bases between. This CDR3 reads CASSRSQGNIGELFF. In DNA, the CDR3 is TGTGCCAGCAGCCGCTCCCAGGGGAATATAGGGGAGCTGTTTTTT.

The chain employs TRBV18 and TRBJ2-5, with 11 nucleotides matching TRBD2. This CDR3 contains 14 residues. The germline CDR1 and CDR2 sequences are KGHSH and LQKENI. Losses at the gene ends were 3 bases for V and 3 bases for J; bases not matched to a gene: 0. The CDR3 loop is CASSPTSGEETQYF. CDR3 nucleotide sequence: TGTGCCAGCTCACCGACTAGCGGGGAAGAGACCCAGTACTTC.

This chain links TRBV5-8 with TRBJ1-4; tentative D call: TRBD1 (6 bases). Trimming stripped 4 bases from V and 5 bases from J, with 12 bases between. The length of the CDR3 is 14 residues. Germline V gene lookup returns CDR1 SGHTS and CDR2 YDEGEE. DNA of the CDR3: TGTGCCAGCAGCAGGGAGGGGGGGAATGAAAAACTGTTTTTT. Translated: CASSREGGNEKLFF.

The chain recombines TRBV7-2 with TRBJ2-2, with 8 bases matching TRBD1. The ends lost 4 bases at V and 7 bases at J; junction bases unmatched: 17. Germline CDR1 and CDR2: SGHTA and FQGNSA. The CDR3 runs to 18 residues. The CDR3 protein is CASSSTSSGTGSIGELFF. CDR3 bases: TGTGCCAGCAGCTCAACTTCGTCCGGGACAGGTTCAATCGGGGAGCTGTTTTTT.

The chain employs TRBV7-2 and TRBJ2-7; 8 bases are shared with TRBD2. V shed 7 bases, J shed 4 bases, and the junction held 9 bases outside the gene matches. The CDR3 is 14 residues long. Per germline, CDR1 SGHTA and CDR2 FQGNSA. CDR3 in amino acids: CASTRRGAGYEQYF. The CDR3 DNA reads as TGTGCCAGCACCCGGCGGGGGGCAGGGTACGAGCAGTACTTC.

V gene TRBV6-6 combines with J gene TRBJ1-5, with D maybe TRBD1 (5 bases). Looked up from germline, CDR1 is MNHNY and CDR2 is SVGAGI (reference sequence). CDR3 size: 15 residues. V was pared by 2 bases and J by 6 bases, with 14 bases between. The CDR3 reads CASSYRQGRSQPQHF. The CDR3 DNA sequence: TGTGCCAGCAGTTACCGCCAGGGTAGGAGTCAGCCCCAGCATTTT.

The rearrangement links TRBV2 to TRBJ2-1, with TRBD2 identical over 7 bases. V was pared by 6 bases and J by 4 bases, with 9 bases of the junction left unmatched. This CDR3 is built from 15 residues. CDR1 and CDR2 (germline): SNHLY, FYNNEI. The CDR3 spells CASRGGDLAYNEQFF. The CDR3 bases are TGTGCCAGCAGGGGGGGGGACTTAGCTTACAATGAGCAGTTCTTC.

The J gene is TRBJ2-7, the V gene TRBV7-9, with TRBD1 as a possible D gene (6 bases). This CDR3 region has 14 residues. The germline gives CDR1 SEHNR, CDR2 FQNEAQ (reference sequence). Trimming pared 6 bases from V and 4 bases from J, leaving 16 bases between. This chain's CDR3 is CASSFRGVGYEQYF. The CDR3 bases are TGTGCCAGCAGTTTCAGGGGAGTCGGTTACGAGCAGTACTTC.

The V call is TRBV7-8, the J call TRBJ2-1; D uncertain. This CDR3 region has 15 residues. V was shortened by 0 bases and J by 4 bases, with 10 bases between the two germline ends. Germline CDR1 reads SGHVS; CDR2 reads FQNEAQ. CDR3 bases: TGTGCCAGCAGCTTAGCGCCCTTCAGTTACAATGAGCAGTTCTTC. Its protein product is CASSLAPFSYNEQFF.

This chain joins TRBV11-3 and TRBJ2-3; 15 bases line up with TRBD2. CDR1 is SGHNT, CDR2 YENEEA, per germline. The CDR3 length is 17 residues. After removal of 3 bases from V and 1 base from J, the junction contained 2 bases not matched to a gene. The CDR3 loop reads CASSLGLAGGGTDTQYF. Here the CDR3 DNA reads TGTGCCAGCAGCTTGGGACTAGCGGGGGGTGGCACAGATACGCAGTATTTT.

With respect to this clone: Other nucleotide sequences from this sample produce the same CDR3. This chain joins TRBV7-9 and TRBJ1-2; 9 positions match TRBD1. Germline CDR1 SEHNR, CDR2 FQNEAQ (reference sequence). CDR3 size: 14 residues. The V segment lost 4 bases and the J segment 11 bases; nucleotides outside the gene matches: 11. CDR3 loop: CASSSRQGVLGYTF. The CDR3 nucleotides read TGTGCCAGCAGCTCACGACAGGGGGTACTTGGTTACACCTTC.